This section outlines one TCR beta chain sequence together with its context. No antigen is known for it. PCR used 60 Vbeta primers and 13 Jbeta primers. Profiling relied on immunoSEQ multiplex PCR, and the TCRdb table lists in-frame clones only, not all of them. The sample shows about 69,000 clones, approximately 81% of them seen only once. Deletions cut 0 bases from V and 1 base from J, with 9 bases between. This CDR3 region has 15 residues. Germline lookup yields CDR1 SEHNR and CDR2 FQNEAQ (reference sequence). This sample is part of a study of cytomegalovirus exposure and HLA in healthy donors. Overall study results and limits: In the analysis, some V segments, TRBV6-2 and TRBV6-3 included, were excluded as indistinguishable. The later analysis indicated that the majority of CMV-associated TCR beta chains appeared HLA-restricted. The presence/absence work took it that sequencing depth was about the same across donors.

The clonotype comes from a woman aged 25 to 39 in good health and CMV-seropositive. The sample consisted of PBMCs. The rearrangement joins TRBV7-9 to TRBJ1-1; TRBD1 is a possible D gene (5 bases). CDR3 nucleotides: TGTGCCAGCAGCTTAGCGCTAGGACAGAACACTGAAGCTTTCTTT. Residues: CASSLALGQNTEAFF.